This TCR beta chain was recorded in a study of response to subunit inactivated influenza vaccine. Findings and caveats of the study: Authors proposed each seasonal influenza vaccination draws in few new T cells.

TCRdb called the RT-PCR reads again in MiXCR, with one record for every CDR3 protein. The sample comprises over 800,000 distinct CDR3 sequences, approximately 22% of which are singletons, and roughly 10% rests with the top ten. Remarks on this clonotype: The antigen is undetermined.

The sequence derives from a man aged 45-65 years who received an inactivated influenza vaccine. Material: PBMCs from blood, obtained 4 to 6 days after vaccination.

This CDR3 reads CASSPLGQGGGYTF. The CDR3 DNA is TGTGCCAGCAGTCCCCTCGGACAGGGCGGTGGCTACACCTTC. This sequence joins TRBV12-3 or TRBV12-4 and TRBJ1-2, with 8 bases identical to TRBD1. The CDR3 is 14 residues long. V dropped 5 bases and J dropped 7; count of bases not matched to a gene: 9.